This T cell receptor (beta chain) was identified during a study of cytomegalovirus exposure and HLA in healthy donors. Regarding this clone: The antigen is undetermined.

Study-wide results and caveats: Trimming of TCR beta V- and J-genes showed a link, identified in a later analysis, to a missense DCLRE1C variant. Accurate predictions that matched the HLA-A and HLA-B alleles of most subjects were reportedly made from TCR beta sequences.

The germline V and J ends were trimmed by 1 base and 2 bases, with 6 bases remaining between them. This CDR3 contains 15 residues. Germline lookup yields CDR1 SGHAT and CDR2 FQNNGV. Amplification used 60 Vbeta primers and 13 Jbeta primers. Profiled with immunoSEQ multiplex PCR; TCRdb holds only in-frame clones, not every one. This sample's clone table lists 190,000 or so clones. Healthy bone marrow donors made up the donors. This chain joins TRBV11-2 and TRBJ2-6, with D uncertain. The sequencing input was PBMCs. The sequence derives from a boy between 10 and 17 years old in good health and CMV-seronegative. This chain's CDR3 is CASSLVSTGANVLTF. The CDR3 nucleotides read TGTGCCAGCAGCTTAGTTAGTACTGGGGCCAACGTCCTGACTTTC.